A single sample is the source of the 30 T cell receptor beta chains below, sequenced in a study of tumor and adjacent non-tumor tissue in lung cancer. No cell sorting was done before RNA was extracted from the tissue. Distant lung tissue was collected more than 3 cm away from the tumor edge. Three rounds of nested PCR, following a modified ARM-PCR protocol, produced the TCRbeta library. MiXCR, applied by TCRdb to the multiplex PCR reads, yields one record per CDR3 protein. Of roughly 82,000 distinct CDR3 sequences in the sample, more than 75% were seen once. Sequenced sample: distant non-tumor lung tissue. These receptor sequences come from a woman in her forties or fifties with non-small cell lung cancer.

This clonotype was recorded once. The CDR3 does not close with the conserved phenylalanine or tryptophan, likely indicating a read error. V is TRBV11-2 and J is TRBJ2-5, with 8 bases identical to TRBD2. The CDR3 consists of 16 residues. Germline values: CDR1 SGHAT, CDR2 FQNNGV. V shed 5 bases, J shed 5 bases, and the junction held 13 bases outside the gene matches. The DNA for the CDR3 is TGTGCCAGCAGCCTCAGAGCCGGGACTAGTCTGGAGACCCAGTACTCC. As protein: CASSLRAGTSLETQYS.

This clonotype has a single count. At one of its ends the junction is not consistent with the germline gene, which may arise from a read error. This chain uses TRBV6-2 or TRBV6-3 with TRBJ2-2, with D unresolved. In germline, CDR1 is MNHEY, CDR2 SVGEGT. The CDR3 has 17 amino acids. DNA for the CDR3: TGTGTCAGCAGTTACCAGCCAGGATATGCGAACGCCGGGGAGCTGTTTTTT. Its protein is CVSSYQPGYANAGELFF.

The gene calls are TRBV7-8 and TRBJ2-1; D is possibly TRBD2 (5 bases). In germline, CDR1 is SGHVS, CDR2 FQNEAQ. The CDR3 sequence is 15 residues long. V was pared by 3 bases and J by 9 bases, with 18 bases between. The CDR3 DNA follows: TGTGCCAGCAGCTTCCGAGCGGTAGGGCCCAGTGAGCAGTTCTTC. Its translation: CASSFRAVGPSEQFF.

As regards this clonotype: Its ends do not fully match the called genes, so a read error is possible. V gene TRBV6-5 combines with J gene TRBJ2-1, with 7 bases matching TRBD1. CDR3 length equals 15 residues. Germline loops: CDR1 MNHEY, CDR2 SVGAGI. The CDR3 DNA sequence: TGTGCCAGCAGTTATTCGGACAGGATTTACAGTGAGCAGCTCTTC. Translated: CASSYSDRIYSEQLF.

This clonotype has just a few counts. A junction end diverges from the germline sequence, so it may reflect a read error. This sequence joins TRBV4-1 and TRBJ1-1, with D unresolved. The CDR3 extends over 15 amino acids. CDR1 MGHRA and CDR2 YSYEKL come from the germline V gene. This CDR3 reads CANSHDGQIYTEAFF. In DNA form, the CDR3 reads TGCGCCAACAGCCATGACGGGCAGATCTATACCGAAGCTTTCTTT.

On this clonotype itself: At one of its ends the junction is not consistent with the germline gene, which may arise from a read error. The CDR3 coding sequence is TGCAGCGTTAGGGACCGGCACAGAGACACCGGGGAGCCGTTTTTT. Translated: CSVRDRHRDTGEPFF. The chain carries TRBV29-1 and TRBJ2-2, with D perhaps given as TRBD1 or TRBD2 (5 bases each). Germline-derived CDR1 and CDR2 are SQVTM and ANQGSEA. The CDR3 loop spans 15 amino acids.

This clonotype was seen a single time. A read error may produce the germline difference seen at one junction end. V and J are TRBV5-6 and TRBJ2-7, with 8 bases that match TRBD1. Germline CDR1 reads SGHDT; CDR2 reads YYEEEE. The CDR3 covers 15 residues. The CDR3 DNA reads TGTGCCAGCAGCTTGCAGGGGGCCTTTTTCTACGAACAGTACTTC. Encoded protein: CASSLQGAFFYEQYF.

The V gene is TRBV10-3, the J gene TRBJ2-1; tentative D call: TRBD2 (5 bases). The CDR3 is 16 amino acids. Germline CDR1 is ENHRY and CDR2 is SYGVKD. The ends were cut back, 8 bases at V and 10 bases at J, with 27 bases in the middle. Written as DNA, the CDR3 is TGTGCCATCGGAGATAGAGGAGGAGAGAGGTTCGGGGAGCAGTTCTTC. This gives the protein CAIGDRGGERFGEQFF.

CDR3 residues: CSIVDEGTSGSFPAELFF. The DNA for the CDR3 is TGCAGCATTGTAGATGAAGGAACTAGCGGGAGTTTTCCCGCGGAGCTGTTTTTT. The rearrangement links TRBV29-1 to TRBJ2-2; 11 nucleotides line up with TRBD2. The V gene end was trimmed by 8 bases and the J gene end by 10 bases; junction bases not matched to a gene: 24. Germline V gives CDR1 SQVTM, CDR2 ANQGSEA. The CDR3 totals 18 residues.

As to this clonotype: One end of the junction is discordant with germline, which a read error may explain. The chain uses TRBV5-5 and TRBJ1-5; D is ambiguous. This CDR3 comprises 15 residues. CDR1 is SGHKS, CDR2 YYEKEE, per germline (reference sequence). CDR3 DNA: TGTGCCAGCAGCCCCCCGCCGGGTCGCAATCAGCCCCAACATTTT. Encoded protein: CASSPPPGRNQPQHF. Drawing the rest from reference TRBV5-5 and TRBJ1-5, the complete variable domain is DAGVTQSPTHLIKTRGQQVTLRCSPISGHKSVSWYQQVLGQGPQFIFQYYEKEERGRGNFPDRFSARQFPNYSSELNVNALLLGDSALYLCASSPPPGRNQPQHFGDGTRLSIL.

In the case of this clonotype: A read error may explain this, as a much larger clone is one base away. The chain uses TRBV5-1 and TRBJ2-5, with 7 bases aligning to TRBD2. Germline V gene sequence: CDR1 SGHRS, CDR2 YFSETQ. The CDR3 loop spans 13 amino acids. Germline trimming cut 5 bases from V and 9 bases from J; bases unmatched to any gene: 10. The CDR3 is CASRPTPREAQYF. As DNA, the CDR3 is TGCGCCAGCAGACCGACCCCTCGGGAGGCCCAGTACTTC.

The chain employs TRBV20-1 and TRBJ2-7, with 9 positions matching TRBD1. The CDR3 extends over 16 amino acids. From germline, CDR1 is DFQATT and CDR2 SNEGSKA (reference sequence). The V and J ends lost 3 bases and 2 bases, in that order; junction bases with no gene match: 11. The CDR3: CSASPGTGTLAYEQYF. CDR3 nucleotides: TGCAGTGCTAGTCCCGGGACAGGGACCCTGGCCTACGAGCAGTACTTC.

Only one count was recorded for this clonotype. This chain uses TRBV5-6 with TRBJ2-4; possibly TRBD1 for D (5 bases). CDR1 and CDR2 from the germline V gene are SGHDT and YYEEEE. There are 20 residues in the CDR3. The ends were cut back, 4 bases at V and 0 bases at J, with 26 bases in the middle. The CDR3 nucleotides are TGTGCCAGCAGCCTCAACATGATGGGTACCCGCCAGGGAGCCAAAAACATTCAGTACTTC. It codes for CASSLNMMGTRQGAKNIQYF.

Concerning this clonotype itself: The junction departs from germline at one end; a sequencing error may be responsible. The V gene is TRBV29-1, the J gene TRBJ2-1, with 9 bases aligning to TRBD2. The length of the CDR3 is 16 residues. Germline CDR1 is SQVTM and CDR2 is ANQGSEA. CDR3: CNPRPAGGTGDNEQFF. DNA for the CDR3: TGTAACCCACGACCAGCGGGAGGAACAGGGGACAATGAGCAGTTCTTC.

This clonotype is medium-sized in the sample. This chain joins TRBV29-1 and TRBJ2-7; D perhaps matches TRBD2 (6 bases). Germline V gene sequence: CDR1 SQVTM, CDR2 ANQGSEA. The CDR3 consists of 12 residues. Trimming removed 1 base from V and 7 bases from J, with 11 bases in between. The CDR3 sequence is CSVEGRGREQYF. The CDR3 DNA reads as TGCAGCGTTGAAGGTCGGGGGAGGGAGCAGTACTTC.

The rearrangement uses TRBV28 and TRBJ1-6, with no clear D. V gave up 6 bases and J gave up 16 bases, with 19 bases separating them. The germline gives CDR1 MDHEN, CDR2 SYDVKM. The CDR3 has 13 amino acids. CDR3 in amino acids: CASRFSWTWTLHF. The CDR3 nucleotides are TGTGCCAGCAGATTTAGCTGGACCTGGACTCTCCACTTT. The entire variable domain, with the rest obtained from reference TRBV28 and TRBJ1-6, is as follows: DVKVTQSSRYLVKRTGEKVFLECVQDMDHENMFWYRQDPGLGLRLIYFSYDVKMKEKGDIPEGYSVSREKKERFSLILESASTNQTSMYLCASRFSWTWTLHFGNGTRLTVT.

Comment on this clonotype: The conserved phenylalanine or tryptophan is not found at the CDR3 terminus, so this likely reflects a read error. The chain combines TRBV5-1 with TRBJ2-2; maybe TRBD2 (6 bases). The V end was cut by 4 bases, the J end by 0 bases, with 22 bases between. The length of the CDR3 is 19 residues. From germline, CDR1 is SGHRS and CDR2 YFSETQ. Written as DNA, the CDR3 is TGCGCCAGCAGCCCCCGGGGGAGCCAAACCCTCGCGAACACCGGGGAGCTGTTTTCT. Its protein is CASSPRGSQTLANTGELFS.

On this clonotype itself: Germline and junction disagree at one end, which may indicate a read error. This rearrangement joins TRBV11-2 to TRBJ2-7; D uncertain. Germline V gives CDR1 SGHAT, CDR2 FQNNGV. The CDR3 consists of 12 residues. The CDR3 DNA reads TGTGCCAGTAGCTTAGGAGCTTACGAGCGGTACTTC. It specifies CASSLGAYERYF. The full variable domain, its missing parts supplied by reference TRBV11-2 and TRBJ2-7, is EAGVAQSPRYKIIEKRQSVAFWCNPISGHATLYWYQQILGQGPKLLIQFQNNGVVDDSQLPKDRFSAERLKGVDSTLKIQPAKLEDSAVYLCASSLGAYERYFGPGTRLTVT.

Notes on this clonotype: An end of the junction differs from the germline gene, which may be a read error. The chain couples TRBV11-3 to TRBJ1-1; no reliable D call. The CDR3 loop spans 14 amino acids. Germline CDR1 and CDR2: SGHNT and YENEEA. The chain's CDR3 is CANSPDGRNTEALF. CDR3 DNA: TGTGCCAACAGCCCCGACGGCCGTAACACTGAAGCTCTCTTT.

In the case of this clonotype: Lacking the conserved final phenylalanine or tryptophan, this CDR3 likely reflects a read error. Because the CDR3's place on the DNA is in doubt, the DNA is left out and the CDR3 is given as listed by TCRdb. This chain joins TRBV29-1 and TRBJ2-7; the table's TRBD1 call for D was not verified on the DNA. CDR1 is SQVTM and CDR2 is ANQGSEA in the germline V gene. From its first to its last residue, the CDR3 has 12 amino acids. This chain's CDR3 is CSPGTVEYEQYL.

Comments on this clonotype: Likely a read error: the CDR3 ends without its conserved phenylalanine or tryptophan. In DNA form, the CDR3 reads TGCAATGCCCCCGTCGGGCGTTCGATTGAAGCTTTCCTT. Protein product: CNAPVGRSIEAFL. V is TRBV20-1 and J is TRBJ1-1; D gene unclear. There are 13 residues in the CDR3. The germline CDR1 and CDR2 sequences are DFQATT and SNEGSKA (reference sequence).

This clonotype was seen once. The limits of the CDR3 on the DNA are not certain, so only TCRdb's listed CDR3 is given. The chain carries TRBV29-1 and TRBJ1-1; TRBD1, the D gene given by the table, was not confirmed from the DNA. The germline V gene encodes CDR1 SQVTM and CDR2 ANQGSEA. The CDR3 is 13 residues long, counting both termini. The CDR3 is CSGVGTGNTEASF.

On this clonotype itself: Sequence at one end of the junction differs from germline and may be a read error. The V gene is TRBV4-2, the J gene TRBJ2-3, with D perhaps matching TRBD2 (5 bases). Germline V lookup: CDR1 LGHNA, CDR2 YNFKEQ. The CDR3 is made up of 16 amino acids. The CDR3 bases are TGTGTCAGCAGCCCGGCACGCGAGGAGGGCACAGATACGCAGTATTTT. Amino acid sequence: CVSSPAREEGTDTQYF.

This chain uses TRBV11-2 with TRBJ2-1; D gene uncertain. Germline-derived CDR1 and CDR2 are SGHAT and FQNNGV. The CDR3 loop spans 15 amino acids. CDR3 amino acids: CASSLDYGVWHEQFF. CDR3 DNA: TGTGCTAGTAGCTTAGATTACGGCGTTTGGCATGAGCAGTTCTTC. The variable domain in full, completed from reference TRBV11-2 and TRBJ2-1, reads EAGVAQSPRYKIIEKRQSVAFWCNPISGHATLYWYQQILGQGPKLLIQFQNNGVVDDSQLPKDRFSAERLKGVDSTLKIQPAKLEDSAVYLCASSLDYGVWHEQFFGPGTRLTVL.

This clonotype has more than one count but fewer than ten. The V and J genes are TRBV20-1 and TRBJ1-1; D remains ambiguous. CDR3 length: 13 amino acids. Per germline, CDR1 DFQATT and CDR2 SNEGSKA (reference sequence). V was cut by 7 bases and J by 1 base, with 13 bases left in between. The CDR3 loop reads CSVGNMGNTEAFF. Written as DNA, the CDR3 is TGCAGTGTAGGAAATATGGGGAACACTGAAGCTTTCTTT.

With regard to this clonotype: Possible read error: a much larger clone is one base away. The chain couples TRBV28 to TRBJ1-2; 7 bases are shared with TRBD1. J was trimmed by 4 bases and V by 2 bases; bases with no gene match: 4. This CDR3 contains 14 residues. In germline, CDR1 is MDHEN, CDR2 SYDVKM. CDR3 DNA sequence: TGTGCCAGCAGTTTACACAGGGGCGGCTATGGCTACACCTTC. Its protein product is CASSLHRGGYGYTF.

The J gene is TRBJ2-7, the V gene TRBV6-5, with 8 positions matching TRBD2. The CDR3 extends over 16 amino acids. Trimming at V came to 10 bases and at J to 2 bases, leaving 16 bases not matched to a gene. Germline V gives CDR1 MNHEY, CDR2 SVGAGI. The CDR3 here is CANSHRALAGAYEQYF. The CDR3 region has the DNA TGTGCCAACAGCCATAGGGCTCTAGCGGGTGCCTACGAGCAGTACTTC.

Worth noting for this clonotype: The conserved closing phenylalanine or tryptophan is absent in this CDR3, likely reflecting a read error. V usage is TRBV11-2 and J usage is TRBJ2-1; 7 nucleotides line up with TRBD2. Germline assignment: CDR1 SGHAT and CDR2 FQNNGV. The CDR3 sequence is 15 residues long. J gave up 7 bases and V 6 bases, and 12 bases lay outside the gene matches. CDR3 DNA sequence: TGTGCCAGCAGGTTATCTAGCGGAAGGGAAAATGAGCAGTTCCTC. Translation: CASRLSSGRENEQFL.

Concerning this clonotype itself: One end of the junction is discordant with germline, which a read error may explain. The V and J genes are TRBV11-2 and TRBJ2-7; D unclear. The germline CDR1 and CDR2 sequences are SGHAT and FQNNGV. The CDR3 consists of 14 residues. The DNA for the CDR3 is TGTGTCAGCGCCCGGGCCGAAAACCAGCCCGAGCAGTACTTC. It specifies CVSARAENQPEQYF. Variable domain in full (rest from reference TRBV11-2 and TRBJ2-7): EAGVAQSPRYKIIEKRQSVAFWCNPISGHATLYWYQQILGQGPKLLIQFQNNGVVDDSQLPKDRFSAERLKGVDSTLKIQPAKLEDSAVYLCVSARAENQPEQYFGPGTRLTVT.

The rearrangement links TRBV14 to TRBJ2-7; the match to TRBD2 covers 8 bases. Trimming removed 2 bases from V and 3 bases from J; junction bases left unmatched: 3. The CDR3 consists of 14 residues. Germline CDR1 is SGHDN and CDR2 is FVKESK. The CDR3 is CASSQSTSGYEQYV. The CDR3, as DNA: TGTGCCAGCAGCCAAAGTACTAGCGGCTACGAGCAGTACGTC.